This T cell receptor (beta chain) emerged from a study of T cells in localized non-small cell lung cancer. The study's findings and limits: Of the tissues analyzed, uninvolved adjacent lung showed maximal T cell clonality, greater than tumor. Heterogeneity is still possible, as just one tumor region was sequenced. Longer overall survival was linked to higher blood T cell density. Out of the top 100 tumor clones, a median roughly 50 were seen in adjacent lung.

Libraries were prepared by immunoSEQ multiplex PCR; TCRdb keeps only in-frame clonotypes and omits some of them. Altogether some 29,000 clones are present, approximately 88% being singletons, with the ten largest covering approximately 6.8%. As regards this clone: Its antigen is as yet unknown. A read error may produce the germline difference seen at one junction end.

The sequence came from a male donor at least 60 years old with stage I lung adenocarcinoma. Sequencing was performed on peripheral blood, taken before any cancer treatment.

The CDR3 sequence: CASSPPGTAENIQYF. CDR3 coding DNA: TGTGCCAGCTCACCACCCGGGACAGCCGAAAACATTCAGTACTTC. This chain joins TRBV18 and TRBJ2-4; the match to TRBD1 covers 7 bases. Per germline, CDR1 KGHSH and CDR2 LQKENI. The CDR3 length is 15 residues.